Below, 25 T cell receptor beta chains from the same sample are listed, as sequenced in a study of T cell changes during pregnancy in multiple sclerosis. The method was immunoSEQ multiplex PCR; TCRdb's version includes in-frame clones alone and lacks a portion of them. Found here are around 69,000 clones, roughly 91% of them singletons; the top ten hold about 2%. The specimen comprised peripheral blood, sampled in the second trimester of pregnancy. The receptors derive from a female donor in good health, enrolled as a control in a pregnancy study.

This clone has just one count. CDR3 nucleotide sequence: TGCGCCAGCAGCCAAGATGGAGAATATAGGAACTATGGCTACACCTTC. It is translated as CASSQDGEYRNYGYTF. The chain carries TRBV4-1 and TRBJ1-2; D unresolved. This CDR3 spans 16 amino acids. The ends were cut back, 0 bases at V and 2 bases at J, with 13 bases in the middle. CDR1 and CDR2 from the germline V gene are MGHRA and YSYEKL.

J is TRBJ2-3 and V is TRBV5-4; a weak D match, TRBD2 (7 bases). This CDR3 is built from 14 residues. In germline, CDR1 is SGHNT, CDR2 YYREEE (reference sequence). The V gene lost 2 bases and the J gene lost 5 bases, with 12 bases spanning the gap. DNA of the CDR3: TGTGCCAGCAGCTTCCCGGGGGGACAAGATACGCAGTATTTT. This gives the protein CASSFPGGQDTQYF.

The chain employs TRBV7-9 and TRBJ2-1, with 7 bases fitting TRBD1. The length of the CDR3 is 14 residues. Germline V gene data show CDR1 as SEHNR and CDR2 as FQNEAQ (reference sequence). The V and J ends lost 5 bases and 10 bases, in that order; junction bases with no gene match: 11. The CDR3 region is CASSPTPDRDEQFF. CDR3 coding DNA: TGTGCCAGCAGCCCAACTCCAGACAGGGACGAGCAGTTCTTC.

The rearrangement uses TRBV6-1 and TRBJ2-3, with 9 bases lining up with TRBD2. Trimming removed 8 bases from V and 2 bases from J; junction bases left unmatched: 8. In germline, CDR1 is MNHNS, CDR2 SASEGT. This CDR3 region has 15 residues. The CDR3 loop is CASHILAGVTDTQYF. The CDR3 DNA sequence: TGTGCCAGCCATATTTTAGCGGGGGTCACAGATACGCAGTATTTT.

The J gene is TRBJ2-2, the V gene TRBV2; 9 nucleotides agree with TRBD1. With V trimmed by 11 bases and J by 4 bases, 8 bases remained unmatched. The CDR3 has 14 residues. Germline V lookup: CDR1 SNHLY, CDR2 FYNNEI. The CDR3 protein is CAGRQGVTTGELFF. CDR3 nucleotides: TGTGCCGGTAGACAGGGGGTAACCACCGGGGAGCTGTTTTTT.

CDR3 in amino acids: CASRATGTAGELFF. CDR3 coding DNA: TGTGCCAGCAGGGCGACAGGGACCGCCGGGGAGCTGTTTTTT. The genes are TRBV6-1 and TRBJ2-2, with 7 bases matching TRBD1. Looked up from germline, CDR1 is MNHNS and CDR2 is SASEGT. The CDR3 runs 14 residues. Trimming removed 6 bases from V and 6 bases from J; junction bases left unmatched: 7.

The chain carries TRBV27 and TRBJ2-5, with no clear D. Germline V gene sequence: CDR1 MNHEY, CDR2 SMNVEV (reference sequence). Trimming shortened V by 5 bases and J by 1 base, and 14 bases separated the two germline ends. The CDR3 covers 15 residues. The CDR3 nucleotides read TGTGCCAGCAGTCCCGCAGCGCTGTTCCAAGAGACCCAGTACTTC. It encodes CASSPAALFQETQYF.

The genes are TRBV12-2 and TRBJ2-2; the tabulated D call, TRBD2, remains unverified against the DNA. TRBV12-2 counts as a pseudogene. The CDR3 contains 16 residues. The CDR3 is CASRLARRERAGELFF. The CDR3 DNA reads as TGTGCAAGTCGCTTAGCTCGGCGGGAGAGGGCCGGGGAGCTGTTTTTT.

This chain connects TRBV7-9 to TRBJ1-4; D possibly corresponds to TRBD1 (6 bases). The CDR3 totals 11 residues. Trimming removed 3 bases from V and 12 bases from J, with 8 bases in between. In germline, CDR1 is SEHNR, CDR2 FQNEAQ (reference sequence). DNA for the CDR3: TGTGCCAGCAGCTTGCAGGGGCAACTGTTTTTT. The encoded protein is CASSLQGQLFF.

The chain recombines TRBV29-1 with TRBJ2-1, with unresolved D. The germline CDR1 and CDR2 sequences are SQVTM and ANQGSEA. This CDR3 is 14 amino acids long. The V end lost 7 bases, the J end lost 0 bases, and 13 bases lay between the germline ends. CDR3 sequence: CSASLASSYNEQFF. The CDR3 nucleotides read TGCAGCGCCTCCTTGGCTTCCTCCTACAATGAGCAGTTCTTC.

This sequence joins TRBV14 and TRBJ1-3; a weak D match, TRBD1 (5 bases). CDR3 length: 17 residues. Germline V CDR1 and CDR2: SGHDN, FVKESK. V shed 6 bases and J shed 0 bases, with 18 bases lying between them. CDR3 sequence reads: CASSRDGGRFSGNTIYF. CDR3 DNA sequence: TGTGCCAGCAGTCGAGACGGGGGACGGTTCTCTGGAAACACCATATATTTT.

The CDR3 protein is CASSSTGAYEQYF. CDR3 nucleotides: TGTGCCAGCAGCTCGACAGGGGCCTACGAGCAGTACTTC. This chain joins TRBV7-2 and TRBJ2-7, with 8 bases matching TRBD1. The length of the CDR3 is 13 residues. The V gene end was trimmed by 4 bases and the J gene end by 2 bases; junction bases not matched to a gene: 1. Germline lookup yields CDR1 SGHTA and CDR2 FQGNSA.

The V call is TRBV6-1, the J call TRBJ2-2; possible D gene TRBD1, 5 bases. CDR1 is MNHNS, CDR2 SASEGT, per germline. This CDR3 has 17 amino acids. Trimming cost V 1 base and J 6 bases, with 18 bases left between them. CDR3 in amino acids: CASSEVDSPFQPGELFF. The CDR3 bases are TGTGCCAGCAGTGAAGTCGACAGCCCTTTTCAACCCGGGGAGCTGTTTTTT.

The V call is TRBV5-4, the J call TRBJ1-2, with D unresolved. Germline CDR1 reads SGHNT; CDR2 reads YYREEE (reference sequence). Trimming stripped 0 bases from V and 4 bases from J, with 4 bases between. CDR3 size: 12 residues. CDR3 in amino acids: CASSLDSYGYTF. The CDR3 DNA is TGTGCCAGCAGCTTGGACAGCTATGGCTACACCTTC.

The gene calls are TRBV2 and TRBJ1-1; 7 bases agree with TRBD1. In germline, CDR1 is SNHLY, CDR2 FYNNEI. The CDR3 is made up of 14 amino acids. V lost 6 bases and J lost 6; bases outside the gene matches: 10. The CDR3: CASSPGGSVAEAFF. DNA of the CDR3: TGTGCCAGCAGCCCAGGGGGATCCGTCGCTGAAGCTTTCTTT. Together with reference TRBV2 and TRBJ1-1, the CDR3 gives the full variable domain: EPEVTQTPSHQVTQMGQEVILRCVPISNHLYFYWYRQILGQKVEFLVSFYNNEISEKSEIFDDQFSVERPDGSNFTLKIRSTKLEDSAMYFCASSPGGSVAEAFFGQGTRLTVV.

V gene TRBV10-3 combines with J gene TRBJ1-5, with D perhaps TRBD1 (5 bases). Trimming cost V 7 bases and J 1 base, with 14 bases left between them. Germline V gives CDR1 ENHRY, CDR2 SYGVKD. The CDR3 has 15 residues. The CDR3 is CAIKSGFGSNQPQHF. The CDR3 DNA is TGTGCCATCAAGTCAGGGTTTGGGAGCAATCAGCCCCAGCATTTT.

The V and J genes are TRBV5-8 and TRBJ1-1; D possibly corresponds to TRBD1 (5 bases). Trimming left V 4 bases short and J 3 bases short, with 16 bases between. CDR1 is SGHTS, CDR2 YDEGEE, per germline. This CDR3 spans 15 amino acids. This chain's CDR3 is CASSVIWGGDTEAFF. The CDR3 nucleotides are TGTGCCAGCAGCGTTATATGGGGAGGGGACACTGAAGCTTTCTTT.

V and J are TRBV14 and TRBJ1-1; the D is unclear. The germline CDR1 and CDR2 sequences are SGHDN and FVKESK. V lost 9 bases to trimming and J lost 1 base, with 15 bases between them. This CDR3 spans 14 amino acids. The CDR3 reads CASSFGRGNTEAFF. The CDR3 DNA sequence: TGTGCCAGTTCGTTTGGACGGGGGAACACTGAAGCTTTCTTT. The complete variable domain, with remaining parts taken from reference TRBV14 and TRBJ1-1, reads EAGVTQFPSHSVIEKGQTVTLRCDPISGHDNLYWYRRVMGKEIKFLLHFVKESKQDESGMPNNRFLAERTGGTYSTLKVQPAELEDSGVYFCASSFGRGNTEAFFGQGTRLTVV.

The chain recombines TRBV6-4 with TRBJ1-2; possibly TRBD1 for D (6 bases). Trimming removed 5 bases at V and 4 bases at J, with 20 bases between. Germline V gene data show CDR1 as MRHNA and CDR2 as SNTAGT. The CDR3 totals 16 residues. CDR3 region: CASSYQTHREFYGYTF. CDR3 nucleotide sequence: TGTGCCAGCAGTTACCAAACCCACAGGGAATTCTATGGCTACACCTTC.

The chain is built from TRBV28 and TRBJ1-1; 8 bases map to TRBD1. The CDR3 sequence is 14 residues long. Germline CDR1 reads MDHEN; CDR2 reads SYDVKM. V lost 6 bases to trimming and J lost 6 bases; unmatched junction nucleotides: 9. CDR3 in DNA: TGTGCCAGCAGATTACCCGGACAGGGCCCTGAAGCTTTCTTT. This codes for CASRLPGQGPEAFF.

V usage is TRBV6-5 and J usage is TRBJ1-5, with D possibly being TRBD1 (6 bases). V was trimmed by 4 bases and J by 4 bases, leaving 14 bases between them. Germline V gives CDR1 MNHEY, CDR2 SVGAGI. There are 15 residues in the CDR3. The CDR3 nucleotides read TGTGCCAGCAGTTCGTCCAGGGGATCAAATCAGCCCCAGCATTTT. It yields the protein CASSSSRGSNQPQHF.

The V gene is TRBV4-2, the J gene TRBJ2-1, with D perhaps TRBD1 (6 bases). The CDR3 length is 18 residues. Germline values: CDR1 LGHNA, CDR2 YNFKEQ. V dropped 1 base and J dropped 0 bases, with 16 bases sitting between them. The CDR3 reads CASSQGLVTGSSYNEQFF. The CDR3 DNA is TGTGCCAGCAGCCAAGGGCTTGTGACAGGCAGCTCCTACAATGAGCAGTTCTTC.

This chain connects TRBV19 to TRBJ1-4; D ambiguous. Germline-derived CDR1 and CDR2 are LNHDA and SQIVND (reference sequence). There are 12 residues in the CDR3. V lost 7 bases to trimming and J lost 8 bases, with 11 bases between them. CDR3 loop: CASTNLLEKLFF. CDR3 in DNA: TGTGCCAGTACCAATCTACTCGAAAAACTGTTTTTT.

V and J are TRBV28 and TRBJ1-5; 11 bases are shared with TRBD1. The CDR3 covers 13 residues. Germline CDR1 and CDR2: MDHEN and SYDVKM. Losses at the gene ends were 8 bases for V and 8 bases for J; bases not matched to a gene: 5. CDR3 sequence reads: CASVDRGREPQHF. The CDR3 DNA follows: TGTGCCAGCGTGGACAGGGGGCGTGAGCCCCAGCATTTT.

V is TRBV18 and J is TRBJ1-4; a possible D gene is TRBD1 (5 bases). The CDR3 covers 15 residues. The V gene's germline CDR1 is KGHSH and CDR2 LQKENI. The V gene lost 0 bases and the J gene lost 8 bases, with 13 bases spanning the gap. The CDR3 here is CASSPPSRGGEKLFF. CDR3 bases: TGTGCCAGCTCACCACCGTCAAGGGGAGGGGAAAAACTGTTTTTT.